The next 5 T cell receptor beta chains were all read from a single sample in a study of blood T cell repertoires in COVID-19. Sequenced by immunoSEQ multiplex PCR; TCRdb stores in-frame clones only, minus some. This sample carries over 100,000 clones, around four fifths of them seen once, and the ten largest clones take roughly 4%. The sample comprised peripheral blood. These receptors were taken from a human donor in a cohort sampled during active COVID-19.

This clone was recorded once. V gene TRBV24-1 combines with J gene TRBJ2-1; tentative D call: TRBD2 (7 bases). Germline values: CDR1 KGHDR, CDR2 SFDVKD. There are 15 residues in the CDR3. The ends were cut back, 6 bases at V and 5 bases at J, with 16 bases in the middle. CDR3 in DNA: TGTGCCACCAGTCCTGGGGGGGCGTACAACAATGAGCAGTTCTTC. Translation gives CATSPGGAYNNEQFF.

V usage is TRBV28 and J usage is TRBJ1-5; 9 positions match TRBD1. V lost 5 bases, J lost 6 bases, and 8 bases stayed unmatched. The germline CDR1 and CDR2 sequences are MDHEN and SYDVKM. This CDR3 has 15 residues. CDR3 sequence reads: CASSAEGQGRQPQHF. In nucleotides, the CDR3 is TGTGCCAGCAGTGCAGAGGGACAGGGTCGTCAGCCCCAGCATTTT.

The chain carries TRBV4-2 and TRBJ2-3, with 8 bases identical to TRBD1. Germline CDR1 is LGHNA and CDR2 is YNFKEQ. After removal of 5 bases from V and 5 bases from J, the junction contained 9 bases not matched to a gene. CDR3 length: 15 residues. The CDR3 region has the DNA TGTGCCAGCAGCGCCCGGACAGGGAGTGGAGATACGCAGTATTTT. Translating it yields CASSARTGSGDTQYF.

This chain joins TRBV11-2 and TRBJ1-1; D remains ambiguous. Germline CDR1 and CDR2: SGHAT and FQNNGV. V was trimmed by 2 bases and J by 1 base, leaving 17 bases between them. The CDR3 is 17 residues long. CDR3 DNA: TGTGCCAGCAGCTTAAAGTTACAGCCTGACAAGAACACTGAAGCTTTCTTT. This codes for CASSLKLQPDKNTEAFF.

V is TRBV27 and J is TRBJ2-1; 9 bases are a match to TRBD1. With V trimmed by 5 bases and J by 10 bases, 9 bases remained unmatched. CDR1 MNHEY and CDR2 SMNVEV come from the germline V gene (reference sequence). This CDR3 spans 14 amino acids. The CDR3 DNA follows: TGTGCCAGCAGTCGGGGACAGGGCCAGAGAGAGCAGTTCTTC. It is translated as CASSRGQGQREQFF.